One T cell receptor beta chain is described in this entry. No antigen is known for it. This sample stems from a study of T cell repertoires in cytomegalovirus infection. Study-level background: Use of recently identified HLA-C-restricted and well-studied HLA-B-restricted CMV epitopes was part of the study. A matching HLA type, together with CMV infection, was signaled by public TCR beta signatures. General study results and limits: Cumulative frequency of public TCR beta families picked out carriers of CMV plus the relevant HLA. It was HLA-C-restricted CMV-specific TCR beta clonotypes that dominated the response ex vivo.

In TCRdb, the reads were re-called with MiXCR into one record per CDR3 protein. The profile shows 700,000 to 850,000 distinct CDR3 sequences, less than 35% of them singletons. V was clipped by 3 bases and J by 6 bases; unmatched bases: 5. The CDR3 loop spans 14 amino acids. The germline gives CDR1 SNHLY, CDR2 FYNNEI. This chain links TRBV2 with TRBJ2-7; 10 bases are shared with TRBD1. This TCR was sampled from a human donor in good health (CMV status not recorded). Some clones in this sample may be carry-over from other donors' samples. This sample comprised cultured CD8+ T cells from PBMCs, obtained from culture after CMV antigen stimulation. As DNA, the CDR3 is TGTGCCAGCAGTGAGGGGACAGGGGCCCTCGAGCAGTACGTC. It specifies CASSEGTGALEQYV.